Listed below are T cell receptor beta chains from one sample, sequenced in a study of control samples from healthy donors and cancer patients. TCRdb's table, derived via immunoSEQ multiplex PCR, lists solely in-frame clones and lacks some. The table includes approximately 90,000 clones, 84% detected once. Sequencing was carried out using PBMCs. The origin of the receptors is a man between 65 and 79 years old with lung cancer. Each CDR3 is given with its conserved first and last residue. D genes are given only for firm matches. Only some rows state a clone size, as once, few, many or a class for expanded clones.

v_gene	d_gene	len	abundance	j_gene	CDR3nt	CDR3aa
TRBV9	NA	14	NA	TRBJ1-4	TGTGCCAGCAGCCCTCGTCCGGGGTTCGAAAAACTGTTTTTT	CASSPRPGFEKLFF
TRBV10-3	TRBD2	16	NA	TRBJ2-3	TGTGCCATCGGATGGGTTAGCGGGGGGCACACAGATACGCAGTATTTT	CAIGWVSGGHTDTQYF
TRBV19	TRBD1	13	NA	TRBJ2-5	TGTGCCAGTGGCCCGACAGGGGTGGAGGACCAGTACTTC	CASGPTGVEDQYF
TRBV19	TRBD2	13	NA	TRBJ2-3	TGTGCCAGTATCGCGGGGGGCACAGATACGCAGTATTTT	CASIAGGTDTQYF
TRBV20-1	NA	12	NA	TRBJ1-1	TGCAGTGCTAGTAACCCGAACACTGAAGCTTTCTTT	CSASNPNTEAFF
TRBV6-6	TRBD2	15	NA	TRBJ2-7	TGTGCCAGCAGTTCCGGGACTAGCGGACCCTACGAGCAGTACTTC	CASSSGTSGPYEQYF
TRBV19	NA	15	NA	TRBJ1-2	TGTGCCAGTAGTGAAAGGACCTCAGCTAACTATGGCTACACCTTC	CASSERTSANYGYTF
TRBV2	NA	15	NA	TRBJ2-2	TGTGCCAGCAGGGTCCAGGGTCTCGACACCGGGGAGCTGTTTTTT	CASRVQGLDTGELFF
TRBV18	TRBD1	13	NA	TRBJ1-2	TGTGCCAGCTCACCGGACAGGGGATATGGCTACACCTTC	CASSPDRGYGYTF
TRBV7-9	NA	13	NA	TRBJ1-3	TGTGCCAGCAGCCCTTCTGGGACGGACACCATATATTTT	CASSPSGTDTIYF
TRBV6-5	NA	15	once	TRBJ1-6	TGTGCCAGCAGTTGGACCCAGGGGACTAATTCACCCCTCCACTTT	CASSWTQGTNSPLHF
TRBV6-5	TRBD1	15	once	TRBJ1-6	TGTGCCAGCACCAACAGGGGTCAGTATAATTCACCCCTCCACTTT	CASTNRGQYNSPLHF
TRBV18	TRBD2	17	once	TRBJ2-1	TGTGCCAGCTCACCTCAGCGGGGGGGGGTATCCTACAATGAGCAGTTCTTC	CASSPQRGGVSYNEQFF
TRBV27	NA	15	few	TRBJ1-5	TGTGCCAGCAGTCTCTCCGGGGGAAGCAATCAGCCCCAGCATTTT	CASSLSGGSNQPQHF
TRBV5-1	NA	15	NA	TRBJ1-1	TGCGCCAGCAGCTTGGATCCGGGAATGAACACTGAAGCTTTCTTT	CASSLDPGMNTEAFF
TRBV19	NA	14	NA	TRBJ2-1	TGTGCCAGTAGTATGGGGCGTTCGGGCAATGAGCAGTTCTTC	CASSMGRSGNEQFF
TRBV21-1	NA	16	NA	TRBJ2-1	TGTGCCAGCAGCAAAGGAATAAGGGTTGACTACAATGAGCAGTTCTTC	CASSKGIRVDYNEQFF